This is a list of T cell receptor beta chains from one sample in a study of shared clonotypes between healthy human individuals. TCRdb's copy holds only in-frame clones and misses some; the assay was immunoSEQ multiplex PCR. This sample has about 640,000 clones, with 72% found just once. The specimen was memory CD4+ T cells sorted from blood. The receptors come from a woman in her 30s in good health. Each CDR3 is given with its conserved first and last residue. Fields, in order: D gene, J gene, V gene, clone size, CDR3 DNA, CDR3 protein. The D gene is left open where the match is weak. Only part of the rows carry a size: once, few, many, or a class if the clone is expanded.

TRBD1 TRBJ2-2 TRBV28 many TGTGCCAGCAGGCCTGACAGGGCCGGGGAGCTGTTTTTT CASRPDRAGELFF
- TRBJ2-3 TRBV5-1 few TGCGCCACCACAATCACAGATACGCAGTATTTT CATTITDTQYF
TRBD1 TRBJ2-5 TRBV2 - TGTGCCAGCAGTGGAGGACAGGAAGAGACCCAGTACTTC CASSGGQEETQYF
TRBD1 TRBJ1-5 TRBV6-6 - TGTGCCAGCAGGGGACAGACCAATCAGCCCCAGCATTTT CASRGQTNQPQHF
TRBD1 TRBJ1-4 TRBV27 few TGTGCCAGCTCAAGACAGGGCAAGAGTGAAAAACTGTTTTTT CASSRQGKSEKLFF
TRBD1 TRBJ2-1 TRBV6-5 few TGTGCCAGCAGTGGACAGGGGAGCTCCTACAATGAGCAGTTCTTC CASSGQGSSYNEQFF
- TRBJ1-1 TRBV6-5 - TGTGCCAGCTCACGTACTGAAGCTTTCTTT CASSRTEAFF
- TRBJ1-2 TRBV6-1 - TGTGCCAGCAGTGAACCCGGGATCGGGGCTACCTATGGCTACACCTTC CASSEPGIGATYGYTF
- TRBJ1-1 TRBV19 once TGTGCCAGTAGCCCCAGACGGGAATTGACTGAAGCTTTCTTT CASSPRRELTEAFF
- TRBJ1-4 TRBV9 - TGTGCCAGCAGCGCAGGGGCAACTAATGAAAAACTGTTTTTT CASSAGATNEKLFF
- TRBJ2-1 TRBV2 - TGTGCCAGCAGTGATGGGGGATCGGGGGCCGGAGGATATGAGCAGTTCTTC CASSDGGSGAGGYEQFF
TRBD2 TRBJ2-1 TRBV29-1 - TGCAGCGTTGTGGTGACTCCGGGACTAGCGGGCTACAATGAGCAGTTCTTC CSVVVTPGLAGYNEQFF
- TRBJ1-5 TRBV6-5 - TGTGCCAGCAGTTACAAGGGATATCAGCCCCAGCATTTT CASSYKGYQPQHF
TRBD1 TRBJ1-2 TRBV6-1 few TGTGCCAGCAGTAGGGACAGGGAAGACTATGGCTACACCTTC CASSRDREDYGYTF
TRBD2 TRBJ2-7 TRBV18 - TGTGCCAGCTTACAAAATGGGGGGGACTACGAGCAGTACTTC CASLQNGGDYEQYF
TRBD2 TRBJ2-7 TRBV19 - TGTGCCAGTAGTATAGCGGGAGGGCCCTACGAGCAGTACTTC CASSIAGGPYEQYF
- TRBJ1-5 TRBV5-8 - TGTGCCAGCAGCTTTTCGGGTGGGTCTGGCAATCAGCCCCAGCATTTT CASSFSGGSGNQPQHF
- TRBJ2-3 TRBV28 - TGTGCCCATGCTTTGGCAGATACGCAGTATTTT CAHALADTQYF
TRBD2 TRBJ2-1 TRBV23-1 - TGCGCCAGCAGCCCTCAACCCGGGGGGAGCTCCTACAATGAGCAGTTCTTC CASSPQPGGSSYNEQFF
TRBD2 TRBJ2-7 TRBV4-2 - TGTGCCAGCAGCCAAGATCCTAGCGGAGGAACATACGAGCAGTACTTC CASSQDPSGGTYEQYF
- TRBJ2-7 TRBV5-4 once TGTGCCAGCAGCTTGACGGTCGGCGGATCCTACGAGCAGTACTTC CASSLTVGGSYEQYF
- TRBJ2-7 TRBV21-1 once TGTGCCAGCAGCAATCAAACGGCTCACTACGAGCAGTACTTC CASSNQTAHYEQYF
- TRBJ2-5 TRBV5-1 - TGCGCCAGCAGCGTCCTTCGGGGGCGCGAGACCCAGTACTTC CASSVLRGRETQYF
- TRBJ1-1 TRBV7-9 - TGTGCCAGCACCTTCTCGGGGGCCGTAGGCACTGAAGCTTTCTTT CASTFSGAVGTEAFF
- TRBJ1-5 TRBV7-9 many TGTGCCAGCAGCTTTGACGATCAGCCCCAGCATTTT CASSFDDQPQHF
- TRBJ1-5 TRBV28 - TGTGCCAGCAGTTTTTCTGGGGGACTCCGGCCCCAGCATTTT CASSFSGGLRPQHF
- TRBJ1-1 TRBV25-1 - TGTGCCAGCAGTGAATATGATGGGAACACTGAAGCTTTCTTT CASSEYDGNTEAFF
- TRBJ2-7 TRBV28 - TGTGCCAGCAGACCCACAGGTGACTACGAGCAGTACTTC CASRPTGDYEQYF
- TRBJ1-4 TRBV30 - TGTGCCTGCCGGCGGCACGCAACTAATGAAAAACTGTTTTTT CACRRHATNEKLFF
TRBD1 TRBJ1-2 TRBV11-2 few TGTGCCAGCAGCCTGCAGGGGGCAGGAGGCTACACCTTC CASSLQGAGGYTF
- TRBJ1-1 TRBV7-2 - TGTGCCAGCAGCTTAGCAGGCAGCCTGAACACTGAAGCTTTCTTT CASSLAGSLNTEAFF
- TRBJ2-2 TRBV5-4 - TGTGCCAGCAGCTTGGGGACAGCGAACACCGGGGAGCTGTTTTTT CASSLGTANTGELFF
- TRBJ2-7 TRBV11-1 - TGTGCCAGCAGCGCAGTGGGCCAATTACCCGAGCAGTACTTC CASSAVGQLPEQYF
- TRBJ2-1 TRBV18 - TGTGCCAGCTCCATTGGCGATTTGAGCTACAATGAGCAGTTCTTC CASSIGDLSYNEQFF
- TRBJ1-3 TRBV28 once TGTGCCAGCAGTTTGAGAGCGAAGCAGAGCTCTGGAAACACCATATATTTT CASSLRAKQSSGNTIYF
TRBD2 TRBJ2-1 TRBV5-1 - TGCGCCAGCAGCTTGGTGGGGGAGGGGAACAATGAGCAGTTCTTC CASSLVGEGNNEQFF
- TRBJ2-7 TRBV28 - TGTGCCAGCAGTCCAAATACAGGTTATAGCTCCTACGAGCAGTACTTC CASSPNTGYSSYEQYF
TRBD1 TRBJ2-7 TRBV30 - TGTGCCTGGAGAAGGGGGACAGCTCAACAGTACTTC CAWRRGTAQQYF
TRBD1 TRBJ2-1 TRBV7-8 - TGTGCCAGCAGCTTAGGTAGGACAGGGGGGAATGAGCAGTTCTTC CASSLGRTGGNEQFF
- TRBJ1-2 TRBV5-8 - TGTGCCAGCCAACTCTACGGGACCCCAGGGATCTTC CASQLYGTPGIF
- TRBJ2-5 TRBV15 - TGTGCCACCAGCAGAGATATGCTCCCGTGGGGAGAGACCCAGTACTTC CATSRDMLPWGETQYF
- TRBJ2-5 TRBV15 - TGTGCCACCAGCAGAGATCAAGGACCTCTAGAGACCCAGTACTTC CATSRDQGPLETQYF
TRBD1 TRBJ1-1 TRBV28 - TGTGCCAGCGCCGGACGGGACAGTGACACTGAAGCTTTCTTT CASAGRDSDTEAFF
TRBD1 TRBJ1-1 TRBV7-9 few TGTGCCAGCAGCCTGACAGGGGACACTGAAGCTTTCTTT CASSLTGDTEAFF
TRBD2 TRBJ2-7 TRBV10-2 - TGCGCCAGCAGGAAGGACGGACTAGCGGGAACTAGCTTCGGGGACGAGCAGTACTTC CASRKDGLAGTSFGDEQYF
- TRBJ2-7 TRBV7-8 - TGTGCCAGCAGCTTATTGACGGCTTACGAGCAGTACTTC CASSLLTAYEQYF
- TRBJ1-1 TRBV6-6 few TGTGCCAGCAGTTACTCCTACACTGAAGCTTTCTTT CASSYSYTEAFF
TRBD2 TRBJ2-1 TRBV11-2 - TGTGCCAGCAGCTTAGTTGTACTCGGCGGGAGGGACAATGAGCAGTTCTTC CASSLVVLGGRDNEQFF
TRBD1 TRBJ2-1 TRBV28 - TGTGCCAGCAGTTTAAGACAGGGGGCGATCGATGAGCAGTTCTTC CASSLRQGAIDEQFF